The rows below give T cell receptor beta chains drawn from one sample of a study of identical twins' blood T cells. MiXCR, applied by TCRdb to the 5' RACE reads, yields one record per CDR3 protein. The table includes 400,000 or so distinct CDR3 sequences, roughly 31% detected once. The sequencing sample was made of PBMCs. The origin of the receptors is a woman aged 18-55 years in good health. Both conserved end residues are part of each CDR3. Each record gives: clone size, V gene, J gene, D gene, CDR3 protein, CDR3 DNA. A D gene is named only where the DNA matches it firmly. A row's size may be missing; if present it is once, few, many or a size class.

many	TRBV19	TRBJ1-1	TRBD1	CASSILGQWNTEAFF	TGTGCCAGTAGTATTTTGGGACAGTGGAACACTGAAGCTTTCTTT
-	TRBV7-9	TRBJ1-1	-	CASSLVVMNTEAFF	TGTGCCAGCAGCTTGGTGGTCATGAACACTGAAGCTTTCTTT
few	TRBV18	TRBJ1-1	-	CASSPLGGINTEAFF	TGTGCCAGCTCACCTTTGGGGGGAATCAACACTGAAGCTTTCTTT
few	TRBV29-1	TRBJ1-1	TRBD1	CSARHRGENTEAFF	TGCAGCGCGCGTCACAGGGGGGAGAACACTGAAGCTTTCTTT
-	TRBV7-9	TRBJ2-7	-	CASSLEAPCEQYF	TGTGCCAGCAGCTTGGAAGCTCCCTGCGAGCAGTACTTC
-	TRBV29-1	TRBJ2-1	-	CSGGRSNEQFF	TGCAGCGGGGGACGGTCCAATGAGCAGTTCTTC
few	TRBV29-1	TRBJ2-7	TRBD1	CSIPTGENYEQHF	TGCAGCATACCCACAGGGGAGAACTACGAGCAGCACTTC
-	TRBV20-1	TRBJ2-3	-	CSARKTDTSQYF	TGCAGTGCTAGGAAAACAGATACGTCGCAGTATTTT
few	TRBV2	TRBJ1-1	TRBD1	CASAIRGQLNTEAFF	TGTGCCAGCGCAATTCGGGGACAGTTGAACACTGAAGCTTTCTTT
few	TRBV5-5	TRBJ2-1	-	CASSLLANYNEQFF	TGTGCCAGCAGCTTGTTAGCGAACTACAATGAGCAGTTCTTC
many	TRBV25-1	TRBJ1-4	-	CASSDLRRGVDEKLFF	TGTGCCAGCAGTGATCTTCGAAGGGGGGTTGATGAAAAACTGTTTTTT
few	TRBV19	TRBJ1-1	-	CASNLSGGRPEAFF	TGTGCCAGTAACCTATCTGGGGGCAGGCCCGAGGCTTTCTTT
few	TRBV12-5	TRBJ2-2	TRBD1	CASGLVRPDTGGETGELFF	TGTGCTAGTGGTTTGGTACGACCCGATACAGGGGGCGAGACCGGGGAGCTGTTTTTT
few	TRBV10-3	TRBJ1-2	-	CAIGTDGYTF	TGTGCCATCGGGACGGACGGCTACACCTTC
-	TRBV23-1	TRBJ2-1	TRBD2	CASSQNKGEVLAEKLSYNEQFF	TGCGCCAGCAGTCAAAATAAGGGCGAGGTACTAGCGGAGAAACTCTCCTACAATGAGCAGTTCTTC
-	TRBV29-1	TRBJ2-3	TRBD1	CSVLGQGSTDTQYF	TGCAGCGTGCTCGGACAGGGAAGCACAGATACGCAGTATTTT
few	TRBV2	TRBJ2-7	TRBD1	CASSFGQGFGEQYF	TGTGCCAGCAGTTTCGGACAGGGGTTTGGCGAGCAGTACTTC